This TCR beta chain derives from a study of T-cell reconstitution after alpha-beta-depleted transplantation in children. This sample's TCRbeta library carried unique molecular identifier barcodes. TCRdb fed the PCR reads into MiXCR, producing one record per CDR3 protein. The profile shows about 500,000 distinct CDR3 sequences, about 30% of them singletons. Germline values: CDR1 SGHVS, CDR2 FQNEAQ. Unmatched junction bases numbered 3, after V lost 5 bases and J lost 7 bases. The CDR3 runs to 12 residues. The source was PBMCs from the stem cell graft donor, collected from the stem cell graft. This chain joins TRBV7-8 and TRBJ1-2; 8 nucleotides line up with TRBD1. This sequence originates from a human donor who donated a stem cell graft to a child with aplastic anemia. CDR3 residues: CASSADRAGYTF. The CDR3 DNA follows: TGTGCCAGCAGCGCGGACAGGGCTGGCTACACCTTC.